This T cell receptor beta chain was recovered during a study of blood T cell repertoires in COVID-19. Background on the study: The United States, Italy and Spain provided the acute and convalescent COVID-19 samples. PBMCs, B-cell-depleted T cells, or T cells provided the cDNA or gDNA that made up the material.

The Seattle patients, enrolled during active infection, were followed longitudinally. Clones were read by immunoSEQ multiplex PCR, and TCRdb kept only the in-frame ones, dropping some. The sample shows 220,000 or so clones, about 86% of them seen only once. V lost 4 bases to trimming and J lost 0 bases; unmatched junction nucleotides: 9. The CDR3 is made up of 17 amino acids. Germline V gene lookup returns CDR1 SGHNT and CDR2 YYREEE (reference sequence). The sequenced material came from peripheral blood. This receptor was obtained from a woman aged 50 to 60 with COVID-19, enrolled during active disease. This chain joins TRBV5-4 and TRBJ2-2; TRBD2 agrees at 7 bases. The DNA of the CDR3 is TGTGCCAGCAGCCCAAACTGGGGGGGATCGAACACCGGGGAGCTGTTTTTT. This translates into CASSPNWGGSNTGELFF.